One sample yielded the 15 T cell receptor beta chains listed below, sequenced in a study of regulatory T cells in long-lasting Graves disease. Regarding time point: persistent/refractory GD, antithyroid drugs over 5 years with positive TRAb. From RNA extracted from PBMCs, the TCR library was made. The authors built TCR beta libraries using iRepertoire HTBI primers and Arm-PCR of CDR3 regions. TCRdb independently ran MiXCR on the multiplex PCR reads; one entry per CDR3 protein. The repertoire holds 300,000 to 350,000 distinct CDR3 sequences, with about 20% as singletons. Sequences were derived from peripheral blood mononuclear cells (PBMCs), sampled when the disease was refractory, from a patient treated with antithyroid drugs. All receptors derive from a female donor with Graves disease.

This clonotype appeared many times. V usage is TRBV11-2 and J usage is TRBJ1-2; D unresolved. The CDR3 runs to 14 residues. Germline CDR1 is SGHAT and CDR2 is FQNNGV. Trimming cost V 4 bases and J 3 bases, with 12 bases left between them. Here the CDR3 reads CASSSTWGDYGYTF. DNA of the CDR3: TGTGCCAGCAGCTCCACATGGGGAGACTATGGCTACACCTTC.

The sample holds a few counts of this clonotype. The rearrangement uses TRBV12-3 or TRBV12-4 and TRBJ2-7, with D maybe TRBD2 (8 bases). Trimming took 8 bases from V and 3 from J, leaving 26 bases between them. The CDR3 is 17 amino acids. The CDR3 here is CASGKGARGLEIYEQYF. CDR3 DNA sequence: TGTGCCAGCGGCAAGGGGGCGAGGGGACTAGAGATCTACGAGCAGTACTTC.

This clonotype was detected ten times or more. This CDR3 reads CASSESQILNTGELFF. The CDR3 nucleotides read TGTGCCAGCAGTGAATCGCAAATCCTGAACACCGGGGAGCTGTTTTTT. The chain employs TRBV2 and TRBJ2-2; no reliable D call. Germline values: CDR1 SNHLY, CDR2 FYNNEI. The V and J ends lost 2 bases and 1 base respectively, with 11 bases between them. The CDR3 runs 16 residues.

The CDR3 sequence is CASSSLDRGLYQPQHF. The DNA of the CDR3 is TGTGCCAGCAGCTCCCTGGACAGGGGGCTATATCAGCCCCAGCATTTT. The chain links TRBV7-9 to TRBJ1-5, with 11 positions matching TRBD1. This CDR3 region has 16 residues. Germline lookup yields CDR1 SEHNR and CDR2 FQNEAQ (reference sequence). V dropped 4 bases and J dropped 5; count of bases not matched to a gene: 7.

This clonotype showed up many times. In nucleotides, the CDR3 is TGTGCCAGCAGTCTCCAGGACAGGCAAAATTCACCCCTCCACTTT. Its translation is CASSLQDRQNSPLHF. This chain joins TRBV3-1 and TRBJ1-6; 7 nucleotides match TRBD1. V was pared by 6 bases and J by 7 bases, with 9 bases of the junction left unmatched. The germline gives CDR1 LGHDT, CDR2 YNNKEL (reference sequence). This CDR3 contains 15 residues.

The chain employs TRBV7-8 and TRBJ2-2; 12 bases fit TRBD2. Germline CDR1 SGHVS, CDR2 FQNEAQ. J was trimmed by 4 bases and V by 11 bases; bases with no gene match: 11. The CDR3 is 16 amino acids. In DNA, the CDR3 is TGTGCCGCAGGCCGACTAGCGGGAGTTGGCACCGGGGAGCTGTTTTTT. This encodes CAAGRLAGVGTGELFF.

The chain uses TRBV5-1 and TRBJ1-3; D unclear. The CDR3 is made up of 17 amino acids. Per the germline V gene, CDR1 is SGHRS and CDR2 is YFSETQ. As DNA, the CDR3 is TGCGACCAGCAGCAGAGTCGATACCGCCACTCTGGAAACACCATATATTTT. Translated: CDQQQSRYRHSGNTIYF.

This clonotype occurred a few times. The V and J genes are TRBV7-2 and TRBJ2-2; weak D call: TRBD1 (6 bases). In germline, CDR1 is SGHTA, CDR2 FQGNSA. V gave up 5 bases and J gave up 0 bases, with 10 bases separating them. This CDR3 region has 15 residues. In DNA form, the CDR3 reads TGTGCCAGCAGCCGGACAGTTTCGAACACCGGGGAGCTGTTTTTT. Residues: CASSRTVSNTGELFF.

This clonotype was recorded at least ten times. The chain joins TRBV3-1 to TRBJ2-5, with a weak D call TRBD2 (5 bases). CDR1 is LGHDT, CDR2 YNNKEL, per germline (reference sequence). Between the trimmed V and J ends, which lost 3 bases and 7 bases, there was a span of 15 bases. The CDR3 runs 14 residues. The CDR3 region is CASSHARAAGTQYF. CDR3 sequence (DNA): TGTGCCAGCAGCCATGCCCGGGCGGCGGGGACCCAGTACTTC.

The J gene is TRBJ2-4, the V gene TRBV18; 9 bases map to TRBD1. J was trimmed by 1 base and V by 3 bases; bases with no gene match: 22. Germline assignment: CDR1 KGHSH and CDR2 LQKENI. The CDR3 loop spans 22 amino acids. The CDR3 DNA reads TGTGCCAGCTCACCGCCGACTCACCTTCCCGGGACAGGGATCGGGGCCAAAAACATTCAGTACTTC. It specifies CASSPPTHLPGTGIGAKNIQYF.

In its sample, this clonotype was seen a few times. The chain uses TRBV9 and TRBJ1-6; D unclear. Germline CDR1 is SGDLS and CDR2 is YYNGEE. The germline V and J ends were trimmed by 0 bases and 5 bases, with 15 bases remaining between them. The CDR3 is 17 amino acids. The CDR3 bases are TGTGCCAGCAGCGTAGGGTCTCCGTGGAAGGATAATTCACCCCTCCACTTT. Its protein is CASSVGSPWKDNSPLHF.

This clonotype occurred many times. The genes are TRBV13 and TRBJ1-1, with D tentatively TRBD1 (6 bases). CDR3 length: 14 amino acids. The ends were cut back, 5 bases at V and 0 bases at J, with 10 bases in the middle. Germline values: CDR1 PRHDT, CDR2 FYEKMQ (reference sequence). The CDR3 sequence: CASSPTGMNTEAFF. The CDR3 bases are TGTGCCAGCAGCCCTACAGGGATGAACACTGAAGCTTTCTTT.

This clonotype was detected ten times or more. The gene calls are TRBV7-2 and TRBJ2-7; D uncertain. CDR3 length: 14 amino acids. From germline, CDR1 is SGHTA and CDR2 FQGNSA. V dropped 5 bases and J dropped 2 bases, with 13 bases sitting between them. The CDR3 reads CASSPNRQTYEQYF. The CDR3 coding sequence is TGTGCCAGCAGCCCAAATAGGCAGACCTACGAGCAGTACTTC.

In its sample, this clonotype was seen many times. This rearrangement joins TRBV6-1 to TRBJ2-7; D might be TRBD1 or TRBD2, each matching 8 bases. The CDR3 is 15 residues long. The V end was cut by 4 bases, the J end by 1 base, with 14 bases between. In germline, CDR1 is MNHNS, CDR2 SASEGT. CDR3 sequence: CASSVAGQESYEQYF. The CDR3 coding sequence is TGTGCCAGCAGTGTAGCGGGACAGGAGTCCTACGAGCAGTACTTC.

In its sample, this clonotype was seen many times. The rearrangement links TRBV2 to TRBJ1-2; the match to TRBD1 covers 7 bases. The CDR3 has 12 amino acids. Germline V gene lookup returns CDR1 SNHLY and CDR2 FYNNEI. J was trimmed by 10 bases and V by 6 bases; bases with no gene match: 8. The CDR3 loop is CASSADRLAYTF. CDR3 DNA sequence: TGTGCCAGCAGCGCGGACAGGTTGGCCTACACCTTC.